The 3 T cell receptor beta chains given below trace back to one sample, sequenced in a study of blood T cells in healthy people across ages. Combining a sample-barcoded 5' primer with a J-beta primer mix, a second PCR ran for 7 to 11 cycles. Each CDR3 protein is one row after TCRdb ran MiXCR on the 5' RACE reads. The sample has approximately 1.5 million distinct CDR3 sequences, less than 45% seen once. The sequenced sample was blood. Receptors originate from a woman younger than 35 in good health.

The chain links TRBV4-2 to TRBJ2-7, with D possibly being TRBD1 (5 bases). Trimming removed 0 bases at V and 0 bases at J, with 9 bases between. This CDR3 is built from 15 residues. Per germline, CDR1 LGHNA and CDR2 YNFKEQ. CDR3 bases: TGTGCCAGCAGCCAAGAAGGACACAGCTCCTACGAGCAGTACTTC. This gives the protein CASSQEGHSSYEQYF.

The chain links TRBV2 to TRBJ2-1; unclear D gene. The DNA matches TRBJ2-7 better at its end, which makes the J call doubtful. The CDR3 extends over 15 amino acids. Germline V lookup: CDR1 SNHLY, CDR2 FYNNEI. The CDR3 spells CASSADVLSYNEQYF. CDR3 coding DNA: TGTGCCAGCAGTGCCGACGTCCTCTCCTACAATGAGCAGTACTTC.

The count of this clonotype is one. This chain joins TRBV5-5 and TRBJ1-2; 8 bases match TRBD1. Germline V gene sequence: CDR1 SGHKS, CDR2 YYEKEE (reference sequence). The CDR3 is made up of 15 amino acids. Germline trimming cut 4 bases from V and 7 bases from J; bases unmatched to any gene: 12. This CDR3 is CASSPRPGQGGGYTF. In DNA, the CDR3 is TGTGCCAGCAGCCCACGCCCAGGACAGGGAGGTGGCTACACCTTC.